These 23 T cell receptor beta chains originate from one sample sequenced in a study of T cells in Graves' hyperthyroidism and ophthalmopathy. Amplification yielded TCR beta CDR3 regions, with RNA transcripts as the source. HTBI primers were used for first-round RT-PCR of the TCR CDR3. MiXCR was run by TCRdb on the multiplex PCR reads, yielding one entry per CDR3 protein. Among 310,000 or so distinct CDR3 sequences listed, over 15% were seen once. Sequenced: blood. The source is a woman aged 55-69 years with Graves' ophthalmopathy.

This clonotype was observed at least ten times. This chain links TRBV6-5 with TRBJ2-1; 10 bases align to TRBD2. The germline CDR1 and CDR2 sequences are MNHEY and SVGAGI. Unmatched junction bases numbered 10, after V lost 2 bases and J lost 6 bases. The CDR3 extends over 17 amino acids. The CDR3 DNA follows: TGTGCCAGCAGTTACGGGATCCCGGGACTAGCGTCCAATGAGCAGTTCTTC. Translated, it gives CASSYGIPGLASNEQFF.

This clonotype has ten or more counts. The V gene is TRBV12-3 or TRBV12-4, the J gene TRBJ2-2, with D perhaps given as TRBD1 or TRBD2 (6 bases each). Deletions cut 2 bases from V and 4 bases from J, with 11 bases between. This CDR3 has 15 residues. The CDR3, as DNA: TGTGCCAGCAGTTTATGGGGGGCGGTCACCGGGGAGCTGTTTTTT. This encodes CASSLWGAVTGELFF.

The table lists this clonotype with many counts. The rearrangement uses TRBV20-1 and TRBJ2-3; no clear D. Germline V gene sequence: CDR1 DFQATT, CDR2 SNEGSKA (reference sequence). V gave up 0 bases and J gave up 5 bases, with 12 bases separating them. The CDR3 is 14 amino acids. CDR3 bases: TGCAGTGCTAGAGATGACCAGGTGGGAGATACGCAGTATTTT. This codes for CSARDDQVGDTQYF.

This clonotype has ten or more counts. The chain uses TRBV7-9 and TRBJ2-2; no clear D gene. Germline assignment: CDR1 SEHNR and CDR2 FQNEAQ (reference sequence). V gave up 1 base and J gave up 5 bases, with 8 bases separating them. The CDR3 runs to 14 residues. CDR3 in DNA: TGTGCCAGCAGCTTAGATTTTCGGACCGGGGAGCTGTTTTTT. Translation gives CASSLDFRTGELFF.

This clonotype was seen a handful of times. The chain combines TRBV10-3 with TRBJ1-3; D unresolved. There are 12 residues in the CDR3. Per germline, CDR1 ENHRY and CDR2 SYGVKD. V lost 10 bases and J lost 4, with 11 bases in between. CDR3 residues: CATLSGGNTIYF. Here the CDR3 DNA reads TGTGCCACCCTGTCGGGGGGAAACACCATATATTTT.

V gene TRBV20-1 combines with J gene TRBJ2-1, with 11 bases fitting TRBD2. The germline gives CDR1 DFQATT, CDR2 SNEGSKA (reference sequence). The CDR3 has 14 amino acids. V gave up 5 bases and J gave up 5 bases; unmatched junction bases: 5. For the CDR3, the DNA is TGCAGTGCTCTGACTAGCGGGACCAACAATGAGCAGTTCTTC. Translated: CSALTSGTNNEQFF.

The chain joins TRBV11-2 to TRBJ2-2; the D gene is possibly TRBD1 (7 bases). V was clipped by 2 bases and J by 4 bases, with 8 bases between them. The CDR3 extends over 14 amino acids. Germline assignment: CDR1 SGHAT and CDR2 FQNNGV. The CDR3 sequence is CASSLQGGTGELFF. As DNA, the CDR3 is TGTGCCAGCAGCTTACAGGGGGGCACCGGGGAGCTGTTTTTT.

The rearrangement uses TRBV6-5 and TRBJ2-7; TRBD1 matches at 7 bases. This CDR3 region has 15 residues. V shed 2 bases and J 2 bases; nucleotides not matched to a gene: 6. Germline-derived CDR1 and CDR2 are MNHEY and SVGAGI. The CDR3 DNA follows: TGTGCCAGCAGTTACCCTGGGACAGCCACCTACGAGCAGTACTTC. This sequence encodes CASSYPGTATYEQYF.

This clonotype was counted ten times or more. This chain links TRBV7-8 with TRBJ1-4; D unclear. Germline V gene lookup returns CDR1 SGHVS and CDR2 FQNEAQ. Trimming took 2 bases from V and 0 from J, leaving 10 bases between them. The CDR3 runs 16 residues. This CDR3 reads CASSLYFGPTNEKLFF. CDR3 sequence (DNA): TGTGCCAGCAGCTTATATTTTGGTCCAACTAATGAAAAACTGTTTTTT.

This clonotype has ten or more counts. The chain combines TRBV20-1 with TRBJ2-5; D not resolved. The germline V gene has CDR1 DFQATT and CDR2 SNEGSKA (reference sequence). V shed 2 bases and J shed 0 bases, with 16 bases lying between them. The CDR3 contains 16 residues. CDR3: CSARPVNRNYQETQYF. CDR3 in DNA: TGCAGTGCTAGACCGGTTAACAGAAATTACCAAGAGACCCAGTACTTC.

The chain carries TRBV3-1 and TRBJ2-5; the match to TRBD2 covers 10 bases. CDR3 length equals 16 residues. Trimming took 3 bases from V and 3 from J; bases not matched to a gene: 7. CDR1 and CDR2 from the germline V gene are LGHDT and YNNKEL (reference sequence). The CDR3 sequence is CASSQGSGGAKETQYF. CDR3 nucleotide sequence: TGTGCCAGCAGCCAGGGAAGCGGGGGGGCCAAAGAGACCCAGTACTTC.

This clonotype was seen ten or more times. The chain links TRBV12-3 or TRBV12-4 to TRBJ2-1; 9 bases agree with TRBD2. There are 16 residues in the CDR3. The V gene end was trimmed by 5 bases and the J gene end by 7 bases; junction bases not matched to a gene: 12. The DNA for the CDR3 is TGTGCCAGCAGTCTCCGTAGCGGGGGCGTCAAGAATGAGCAGTTCTTC. Protein product: CASSLRSGGVKNEQFF.

This clonotype has a count of ten or more. This chain connects TRBV28 to TRBJ2-7; TRBD2 matches at 7 bases. The J segment lost 4 bases and the V segment lost 6 bases, leaving 21 bases of the junction unmatched. Germline V gene data show CDR1 as MDHEN and CDR2 as SYDVKM. CDR3 length: 18 amino acids. CDR3 coding DNA: TGTGCCAGCAGCGATCCGCCTGCAGAAACCGGGAGGATTTACGAGCAGTACTTC. Its translation is CASSDPPAETGRIYEQYF.

This clonotype was seen at least ten times. The J gene is TRBJ2-3, the V gene TRBV27, with 7 bases lining up with TRBD1. The CDR3 length is 16 residues. V shed 5 bases and J 2 bases; nucleotides not matched to a gene: 10. The germline CDR1 and CDR2 sequences are MNHEY and SMNVEV (reference sequence). CDR3 residues: CASSPRDRRHTDTQYF. In DNA form, the CDR3 reads TGTGCCAGCAGTCCCCGGGACAGAAGACACACAGATACGCAGTATTTT.

This clonotype was detected many times. This rearrangement joins TRBV18 to TRBJ2-5; 7 nucleotides match TRBD1. Germline-derived CDR1 and CDR2 are KGHSH and LQKENI. V was clipped by 8 bases and J by 3 bases; unmatched bases: 6. This CDR3 is 13 amino acids long. The CDR3 region has the DNA TGTGCCAGCCGTGGGACAGCAAAAGAGACCCAGTACTTC. As protein: CASRGTAKETQYF.

The table lists this clonotype with a few counts. This chain joins TRBV6-4 and TRBJ2-3; D unresolved. Germline loops: CDR1 MRHNA, CDR2 SNTAGT. CDR3 length: 14 amino acids. V was trimmed by 6 bases and J by 0 bases, leaving 10 bases between them. CDR3 DNA sequence: TGTGCCAGCAGCAGAGAGCATAGCACAGATACGCAGTATTTT. Translating gives CASSREHSTDTQYF.

In this sample, this clonotype turned up many times. The chain uses TRBV20-1 and TRBJ2-1; TRBD2 agrees at 14 bases. Per the germline V gene, CDR1 is DFQATT and CDR2 is SNEGSKA (reference sequence). J was trimmed by 0 bases and V by 4 bases; bases with no gene match: 5. The CDR3 totals 17 residues. The CDR3 reads CSATTSGRASSYNEQFF. In DNA, the CDR3 is TGCAGTGCTACGACTAGCGGGAGGGCAAGCTCCTACAATGAGCAGTTCTTC.

This clonotype has a handful of counts. The V and J genes are TRBV30 and TRBJ1-4, with 9 nucleotides matching TRBD1. The CDR3 loop spans 16 amino acids. Germline lookup yields CDR1 GTSNPN and CDR2 SVGIG (reference sequence). J was trimmed by 0 bases and V by 0 bases; bases with no gene match: 2. DNA for the CDR3: TGTGCCTGGAGTGTTCGGACAGGGGCAACTAATGAAAAACTGTTTTTT. Amino acids: CAWSVRTGATNEKLFF.

The V and J genes are TRBV28 and TRBJ2-7; D not certain. The germline V gene encodes CDR1 MDHEN and CDR2 SYDVKM. Trimming shortened V by 4 bases and J by 1 base, and 8 bases separated the two germline ends. The CDR3 spans 13 residues. The CDR3 loop is CASSSPPSYEQYF. Here the CDR3 DNA reads TGTGCCAGCAGTTCCCCCCCGTCCTACGAGCAGTACTTC. Using reference TRBV28 and TRBJ2-7 for the parts outside the CDR3, the full variable domain is DVKVTQSSRYLVKRTGEKVFLECVQDMDHENMFWYRQDPGLGLRLIYFSYDVKMKEKGDIPEGYSVSREKKERFSLILESASTNQTSMYLCASSSPPSYEQYFGPGTRLTVT.

This clonotype was counted many times. V gene TRBV11-2 combines with J gene TRBJ1-1; D gene ambiguous. Deletions cut 4 bases from V and 1 base from J, with 10 bases between. Germline CDR1 SGHAT, CDR2 FQNNGV. The CDR3 has 14 amino acids. The CDR3 reads CASSSLRTNTEAFF. CDR3 nucleotide sequence: TGTGCCAGCAGCTCCCTCCGAACGAACACTGAAGCTTTCTTT. Variable domain in full (rest from reference TRBV11-2 and TRBJ1-1): EAGVAQSPRYKIIEKRQSVAFWCNPISGHATLYWYQQILGQGPKLLIQFQNNGVVDDSQLPKDRFSAERLKGVDSTLKIQPAKLEDSAVYLCASSSLRTNTEAFFGQGTRLTVV.

This clonotype was seen repeatedly, ten times or more. This chain connects TRBV11-3 to TRBJ2-3, with 10 bases matching TRBD2. The CDR3 runs 15 residues. With V trimmed by 4 bases and J by 5 bases, 6 bases remained unmatched. CDR1 and CDR2 (germline): SGHNT, YENEEA. In DNA form, the CDR3 reads TGTGCCAGCAGCTCGACATTAGCGGGGGGAGATACGCAGTATTTT. This translates into CASSSTLAGGDTQYF.

In this sample, this clonotype turned up a few times. The chain couples TRBV20-1 to TRBJ2-1, with 11 bases fitting TRBD2. After removal of 0 bases from V and 1 base from J, the junction contained 5 bases not matched to a gene. The CDR3 runs 17 residues. Looked up from germline, CDR1 is DFQATT and CDR2 is SNEGSKA (reference sequence). In nucleotides, the CDR3 is TGCAGTGCTAGAGACGGTAGCGGGAGGGTTTCCTACAATGAGCAGTTCTTC. This translates into CSARDGSGRVSYNEQFF.

This chain uses TRBV19 with TRBJ1-1; no definite D call. The ends were cut back, 3 bases at V and 1 base at J, with 9 bases in the middle. This CDR3 comprises 14 residues. Germline V CDR1 and CDR2: LNHDA, SQIVND (reference sequence). CDR3 nucleotide sequence: TGTGCCAGTAGTATGAGGTTACCGAACACTGAAGCTTTCTTT. Protein sequence: CASSMRLPNTEAFF.